Listed below are T cell receptor beta chains from one sample, sequenced in a study of blood T cell repertoires in COVID-19. Generated by immunoSEQ multiplex PCR, the TCRdb table keeps only in-frame clones and is missing some. The table has under 250,000 clones, about nine tenths seen once. Sequenced material: peripheral blood. These receptors were collected from a man between 50 and 59 years old with COVID-19, enrolled during active disease. Each CDR3 is given with its conserved first and last residue. The order of the fields is D gene, J gene, clone size, V gene, CDR3 protein, CDR3 DNA. D genes are given only for firm matches. Some rows mark clone size as missing; the rest say once, few, many or name a class of expanded clone.

NA TRBJ1-1 NA TRBV21-1 CASSKYLLAGVGTEAFF TGTGCCAGCAGCAAGTACCTGCTAGCAGGGGTTGGGACTGAAGCTTTCTTT
TRBD1 TRBJ2-7 NA TRBV19 CASSTGGRGYEQYF TGTGCCAGTAGTACTGGTGGCAGGGGGTACGAGCAGTACTTC
TRBD2 TRBJ2-2 NA TRBV28 CASGTSGEGKGELFF TGTGCCAGCGGGACTAGCGGGGAAGGCAAAGGGGAGCTGTTTTTT
NA TRBJ2-5 NA TRBV19 CASSMNARDTETQYF TGTGCCAGTAGTATGAATGCAAGGGACACGGAGACCCAGTACTTC
TRBD1 TRBJ2-3 NA TRBV10-1 CASSGVPGQGAWTDTQYF TGCGCCAGCAGCGGAGTTCCGGGACAGGGGGCTTGGACAGATACGCAGTATTTT
TRBD1 TRBJ2-7 NA TRBV10-3 CAITPGTGAAEQYF TGTGCCATCACTCCCGGGACAGGGGCCGCTGAGCAGTACTTC
NA TRBJ1-1 NA TRBV6-5 CASSYIGGHSEAFF TGTGCCAGCAGTTACATAGGGGGACATAGTGAAGCTTTCTTT
TRBD2 TRBJ2-2 NA TRBV10-3 CAISPRTSGRYTGELFF TGTGCCATCAGTCCCAGAACTAGCGGGAGGTACACCGGGGAGCTGTTTTTT
NA TRBJ1-5 few TRBV6-4 CASSGAGQGNHPQHF TGTGCCAGCAGTGGGGCGGGGCAGGGCAATCATCCCCAGCATTTT
TRBD2 TRBJ2-7 NA TRBV6-4 CASRAPGGRDEQYF TGTGCCAGCAGGGCCCCGGGGGGGCGCGACGAGCAGTACTTC
TRBD1 TRBJ1-2 NA TRBV7-2 CASSPPGQDIGYTF TGTGCCAGCAGTCCTCCGGGACAGGATATTGGCTACACCTTC
TRBD1 TRBJ2-1 NA TRBV3-1/TRBV3-2 CASSQTGADYNEQFF TGTGCCAGCAGCCAGACAGGGGCCGACTACAATGAGCAGTTCTTC
NA TRBJ1-2 few TRBV5-6 CASSPKPGNLGYTF TGTGCCAGCAGCCCAAAGCCAGGGAATCTAGGCTACACCTTC
NA TRBJ2-5 NA TRBV29-1 CSVVGAQETQYF TGCAGCGTTGTGGGGGCCCAAGAGACCCAGTACTTC
NA TRBJ2-7 NA TRBV7-2 CASSPPAGGRYEQYF TGTGCCAGCAGCCCGCCAGCGGGCGGTCGCTACGAGCAGTACTTC
TRBD2 TRBJ2-2 NA TRBV6-1 CASSGALAGPTGELFF TGTGCCAGCAGTGGCGCACTAGCGGGGCCCACCGGGGAGCTGTTTTTT
NA TRBJ1-1 NA TRBV7-6 CASSGHGGMNTEAFF TGTGCCAGCAGCGGACACGGGGGTATGAACACTGAAGCTTTCTTT
NA TRBJ2-1 NA TRBV6-6 CASRGLEKYNEQFF TGTGCCAGCAGGGGACTCGAGAAATACAATGAGCAGTTCTTC
TRBD1 TRBJ1-1 NA TRBV27 CASSLAGQGMNTEAFF TGTGCCAGCAGTTTAGCAGGACAGGGGATGAACACTGAAGCTTTCTTT
NA TRBJ2-1 NA TRBV24-1 CATMGQSNEQFF TGTGCCACCATGGGGCAGAGCAATGAGCAGTTCTTC
NA TRBJ2-7 NA TRBV11-2 CASSLVEGNEQYF TGTGCCAGCAGCTTAGTGGAGGGCAACGAGCAGTACTTC
TRBD2 TRBJ2-1 NA TRBV2 CASSGTSGGSNEQFF TGTGCCAGCAGTGGGACTAGCGGGGGGTCCAATGAGCAGTTCTTC
TRBD1 TRBJ2-7 NA TRBV5-1 CASSSLTGGIFTYEQYF TGCGCCAGCAGCTCCCTCACAGGGGGCATCTTTACCTACGAGCAGTACTTC
NA TRBJ1-2 NA TRBV7-2 CASSLVGAPNYGYTF TGTGCCAGCAGCTTAGTGGGGGCGCCTAACTATGGCTACACCTTC
TRBD2 TRBJ2-3 NA TRBV6-1 CASSEGLTSGMFVADTQYF TGTGCCAGCAGTGAGGGATTGACTAGCGGAATGTTCGTAGCAGATACGCAGTATTTT
TRBD2 TRBJ2-7 once TRBV11-3 CASSFGTNYEQYF TGTGCCAGCAGCTTTGGGACTAACTACGAGCAGTACTTC
TRBD2 TRBJ2-7 NA TRBV6-5 CAIGRAGGISYEQYF TGTGCCATCGGGCGAGCGGGAGGGATCTCCTACGAGCAGTACTTC
TRBD2 TRBJ2-3 NA TRBV9 CASSVDLASGWSPTDTQYF TGTGCCAGCAGCGTAGATTTGGCTAGCGGTTGGTCCCCCACAGATACGCAGTATTTT
TRBD1 TRBJ1-4 NA TRBV7-2 CASSLDRGRGEKLFF TGTGCCAGCAGCTTAGACAGGGGGAGGGGTGAAAAACTGTTTTTT
TRBD1 TRBJ2-7 few TRBV5-1 CASSPTGTGTYEQYF TGCGCCAGCAGCCCGACCGGGACAGGGACGTACGAGCAGTACTTC
TRBD1 TRBJ2-7 few TRBV19 CASSRQGPSYEQYF TGTGCCAGTAGTAGACAGGGACCATCCTACGAGCAGTACTTC
TRBD2 TRBJ2-7 NA TRBV7-2 CASSSGSRGVYEQYF TGTGCCAGCAGCTCAGGCTCGCGGGGGGTATACGAGCAGTACTTC
TRBD2 TRBJ2-3 few TRBV5-1 CASTPRTSGSTDTQYF TGCGCCAGCACCCCAAGGACTAGCGGGAGCACAGATACGCAGTATTTT
NA TRBJ2-7 once TRBV24-1 CATSDYDYEQYF TGTGCCACCAGTGACTATGACTACGAGCAGTACTTC
TRBD1 TRBJ1-5 NA TRBV6-5 CASSYSGQNNQPQHF TGTGCCAGCAGTTACTCGGGACAGAATAATCAGCCCCAGCATTTT
NA TRBJ1-2 NA TRBV27 CASSRTTGYNGYTF TGTGCCAGCAGCCGGACCACAGGGTATAATGGCTACACCTTC
NA TRBJ2-7 NA TRBV5-1 CASSSRREQYF TGCGCCAGCAGCTCCCGGAGAGAGCAGTACTTC
TRBD1 TRBJ1-2 NA TRBV18 CASSPPRGQGYGYTF TGTGCCAGCTCACCACCGAGGGGGCAGGGCTATGGCTACACCTTC
NA TRBJ2-1 NA TRBV7-9 CASSLGQYNEQFF TGTGCCAGCAGCTTAGGTCAATACAATGAGCAGTTCTTC
TRBD2 TRBJ2-5 NA TRBV4-1 CASSQGLARETQYF TGCGCCAGCAGCCAAGGACTAGCGCGAGAGACCCAGTACTTC
TRBD2 TRBJ2-4 NA TRBV28 CASTRNRRLAGPTKNIQYF TGTGCCAGCACCCGGAATCGACGACTAGCGGGGCCCACCAAAAACATTCAGTACTTC
NA TRBJ1-2 NA TRBV3-1/TRBV3-2 CASSQVADNGYTF TGTGCCAGCAGCCAAGTAGCGGATAATGGCTACACCTTC
NA TRBJ2-7 once TRBV5-6 CASSLAYEQYF TGTGCCAGCAGCTTGGCGTACGAGCAGTACTTC
TRBD2 TRBJ2-7 once TRBV24-1 CATSDSRGGGSYEQYF TGTGCCACCAGTGATTCCCGCGGGGGAGGGTCCTACGAGCAGTACTTC
TRBD1 TRBJ2-1 NA TRBV7-9 CASSTRPGQDHNEQFF TGTGCCAGCAGCACACGACCGGGACAGGATCACAATGAGCAGTTCTTC
TRBD1 TRBJ2-3 NA TRBV24-1 CATSDSQGPGRDTQYF TGTGCCACCAGTGACTCACAGGGGCCTGGGAGAGATACGCAGTATTTT
TRBD1 TRBJ2-7 NA TRBV29-1 CSVRQGSSYEQYF TGCAGCGTACGACAGGGGAGCTCCTACGAGCAGTACTTC
NA TRBJ2-6 once TRBV30 CAWSGRYGANVLTF TGTGCCTGGAGTGGTAGATATGGGGCCAACGTCCTGACTTTC
TRBD1 TRBJ2-7 few TRBV15 CATSRDPTGGSSYEQYF TGTGCCACCAGCAGAGATCCCACAGGGGGGAGCTCCTACGAGCAGTACTTC
NA TRBJ1-4 NA TRBV28 CASSDPLPQGPNEKLFF TGTGCCAGCAGTGACCCCCTGCCCCAGGGGCCGAATGAAAAACTGTTTTTT
TRBD2 TRBJ2-3 NA TRBV27 CASSWDLAGGTDTQYF TGTGCCAGCAGTTGGGACCTAGCGGGGGGGACAGATACGCAGTATTTT
NA TRBJ1-4 NA TRBV7-9 CASSQDSEKLFF TGTGCCAGCAGCCAGGACAGTGAAAAACTGTTTTTT
NA TRBJ1-6 NA TRBV7-8 CASSLVGRNNSPLHF TGTGCCAGCAGCTTAGTGGGGCGGAATAATTCACCCCTCCACTTT
TRBD1 TRBJ2-7 NA TRBV28 CASRGGAVRNEQYF TGTGCCAGCAGAGGGGGCGCGGTCAGAAACGAGCAGTACTTC
NA TRBJ1-5 NA TRBV2 CASSGGPGNQPQHF TGTGCCAGCAGTGGCGGGCCAGGCAATCAGCCCCAGCATTTT
NA TRBJ2-7 NA TRBV7-2 CASSRWRSYEQYF TGTGCCAGCAGCCGTTGGCGGTCCTACGAGCAGTACTTC
TRBD1 TRBJ2-5 NA TRBV19 CASSGAGTGTEETQYF TGTGCCAGTAGTGGGGCCGGGACAGGGACGGAAGAGACCCAGTACTTC